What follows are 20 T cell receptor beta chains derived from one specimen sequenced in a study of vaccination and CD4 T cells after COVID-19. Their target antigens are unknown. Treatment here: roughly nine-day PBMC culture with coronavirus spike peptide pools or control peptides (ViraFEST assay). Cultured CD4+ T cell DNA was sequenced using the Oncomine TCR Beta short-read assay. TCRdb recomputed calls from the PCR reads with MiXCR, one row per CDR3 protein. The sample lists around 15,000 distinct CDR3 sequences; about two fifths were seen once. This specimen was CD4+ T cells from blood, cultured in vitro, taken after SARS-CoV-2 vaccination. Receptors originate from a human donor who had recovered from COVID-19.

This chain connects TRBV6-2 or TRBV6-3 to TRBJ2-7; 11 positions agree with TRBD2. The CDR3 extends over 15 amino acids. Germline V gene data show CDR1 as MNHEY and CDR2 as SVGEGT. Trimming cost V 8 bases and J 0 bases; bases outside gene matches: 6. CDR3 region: CASGSSGGSSYEQYF. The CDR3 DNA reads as TGTGCCAGCGGGTCTAGCGGGGGGAGCTCCTACGAGCAGTACTTC.

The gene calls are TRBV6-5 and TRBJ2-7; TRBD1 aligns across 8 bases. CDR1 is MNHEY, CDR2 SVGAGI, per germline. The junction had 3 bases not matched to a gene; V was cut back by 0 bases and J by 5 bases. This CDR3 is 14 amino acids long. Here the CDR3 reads CASSYSAGGNEQYF. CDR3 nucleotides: TGTGCCAGCAGTTACTCCGCAGGGGGCAACGAGCAGTACTTC.

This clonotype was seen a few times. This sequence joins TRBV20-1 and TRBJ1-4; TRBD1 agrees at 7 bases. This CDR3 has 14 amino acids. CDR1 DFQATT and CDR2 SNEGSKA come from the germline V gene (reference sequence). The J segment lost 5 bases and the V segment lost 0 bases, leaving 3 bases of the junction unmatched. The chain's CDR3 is CSARDATGNEKLFF. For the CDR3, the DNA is TGCAGTGCTAGAGACGCGACAGGGAATGAAAAACTGTTTTTT.

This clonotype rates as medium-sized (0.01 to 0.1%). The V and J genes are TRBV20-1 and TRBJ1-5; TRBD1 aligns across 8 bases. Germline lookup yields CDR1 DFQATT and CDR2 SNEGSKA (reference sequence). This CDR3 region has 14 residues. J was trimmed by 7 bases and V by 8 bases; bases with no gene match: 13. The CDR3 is CSIPGTGINQPQHF. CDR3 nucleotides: TGCAGTATCCCCGGGACAGGAATCAACCAGCCCCAGCATTTT.

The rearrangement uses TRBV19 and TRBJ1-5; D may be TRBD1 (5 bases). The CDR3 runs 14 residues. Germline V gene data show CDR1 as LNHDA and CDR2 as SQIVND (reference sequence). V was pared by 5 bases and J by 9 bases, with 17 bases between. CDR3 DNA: TGTGCCAGTAGTCCGGGACCGGCGGATGGGCCCCAGCATTTT. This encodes CASSPGPADGPQHF.

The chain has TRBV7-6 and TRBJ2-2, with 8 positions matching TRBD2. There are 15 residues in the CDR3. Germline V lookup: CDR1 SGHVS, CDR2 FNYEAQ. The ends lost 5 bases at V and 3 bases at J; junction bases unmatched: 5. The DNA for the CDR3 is TGTGCCAGCAGCAACGTAGCGGGATACACCGGGGAGCTGTTTTTT. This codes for CASSNVAGYTGELFF.

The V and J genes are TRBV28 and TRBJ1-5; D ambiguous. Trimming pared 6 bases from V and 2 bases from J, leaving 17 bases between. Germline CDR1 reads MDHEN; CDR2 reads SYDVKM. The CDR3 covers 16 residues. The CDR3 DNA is TGTGCCAGCAGGACGAGGGTTATCTCGGGCAATCAGCCCCAGCATTTT. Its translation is CASRTRVISGNQPQHF.

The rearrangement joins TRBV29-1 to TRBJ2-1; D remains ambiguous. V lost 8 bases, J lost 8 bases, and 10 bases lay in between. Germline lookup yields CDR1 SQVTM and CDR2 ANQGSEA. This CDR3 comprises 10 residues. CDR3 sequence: CSSLSDEQFF. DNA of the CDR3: TGCAGCTCCCTCTCCGATGAGCAGTTCTTC.

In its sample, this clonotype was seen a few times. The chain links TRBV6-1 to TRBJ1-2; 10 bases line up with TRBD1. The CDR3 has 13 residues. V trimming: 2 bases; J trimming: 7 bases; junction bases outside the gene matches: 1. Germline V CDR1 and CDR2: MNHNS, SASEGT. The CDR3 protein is CASSEWDRGGYTF. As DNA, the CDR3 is TGTGCCAGCAGTGAATGGGACAGGGGTGGCTACACCTTC.

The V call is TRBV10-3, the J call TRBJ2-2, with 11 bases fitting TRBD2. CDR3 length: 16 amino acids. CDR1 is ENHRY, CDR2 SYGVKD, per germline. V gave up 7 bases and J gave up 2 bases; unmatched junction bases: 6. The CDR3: CAITPGLAVNTGELFF. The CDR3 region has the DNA TGTGCCATCACCCCGGGACTAGCGGTCAACACCGGGGAGCTGTTTTTT.

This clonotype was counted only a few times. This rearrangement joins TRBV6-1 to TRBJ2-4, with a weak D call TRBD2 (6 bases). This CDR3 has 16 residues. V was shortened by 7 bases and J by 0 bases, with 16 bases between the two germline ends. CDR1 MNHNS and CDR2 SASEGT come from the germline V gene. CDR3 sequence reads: CASTDEGRLAKNIQYF. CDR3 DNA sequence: TGTGCCAGCACCGACGAAGGGAGGTTAGCCAAAAACATTCAGTACTTC.

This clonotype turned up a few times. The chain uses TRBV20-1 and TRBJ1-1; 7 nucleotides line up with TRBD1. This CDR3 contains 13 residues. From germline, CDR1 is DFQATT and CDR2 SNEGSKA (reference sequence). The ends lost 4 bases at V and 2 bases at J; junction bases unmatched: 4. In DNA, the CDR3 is TGCAGTGCTATAGGGACAGCTAACACTGAAGCTTTCTTT. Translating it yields CSAIGTANTEAFF.

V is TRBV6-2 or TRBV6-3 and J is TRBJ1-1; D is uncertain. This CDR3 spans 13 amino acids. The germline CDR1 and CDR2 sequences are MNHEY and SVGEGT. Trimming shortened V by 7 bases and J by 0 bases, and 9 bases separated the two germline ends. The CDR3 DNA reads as TGTGCCAGCAATTGGGATTTGAACACTGAAGCTTTCTTT. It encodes CASNWDLNTEAFF.

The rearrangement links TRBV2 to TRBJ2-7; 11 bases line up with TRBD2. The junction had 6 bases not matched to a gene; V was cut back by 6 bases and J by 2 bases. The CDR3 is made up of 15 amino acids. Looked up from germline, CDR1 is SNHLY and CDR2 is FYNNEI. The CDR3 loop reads CASRTLAGGPYEQYF. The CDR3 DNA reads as TGTGCCAGCAGAACCCTAGCGGGGGGACCCTACGAGCAGTACTTC.

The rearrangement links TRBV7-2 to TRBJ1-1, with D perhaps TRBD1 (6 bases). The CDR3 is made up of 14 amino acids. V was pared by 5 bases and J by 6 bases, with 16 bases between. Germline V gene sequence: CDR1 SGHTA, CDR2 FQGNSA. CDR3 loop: CASSTRGGFAEAFF. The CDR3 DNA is TGTGCCAGCAGCACCCGAGGGGGTTTCGCTGAAGCTTTCTTT.

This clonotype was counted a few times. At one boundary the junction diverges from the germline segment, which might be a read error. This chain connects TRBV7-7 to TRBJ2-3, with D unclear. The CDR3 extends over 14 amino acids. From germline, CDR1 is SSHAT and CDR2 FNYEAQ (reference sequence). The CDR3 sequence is CASSLLGFGDTQYF. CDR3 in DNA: TGTGCTAGCAGCTTACTCGGGTTTGGAGATACGCAGTATTTT.

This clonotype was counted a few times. CDR3 nucleotide sequence: TGTGCCAGCAGCCAAGGGTCGGTCTCCAGGGAGACCCAGTACTTC. This encodes CASSQGSVSRETQYF. The genes are TRBV27 and TRBJ2-5; D unclear. This CDR3 region has 15 residues. The germline CDR1 and CDR2 sequences are MNHEY and SMNVEV (reference sequence). V was cut by 6 bases and J by 5 bases, with 19 bases left in between.

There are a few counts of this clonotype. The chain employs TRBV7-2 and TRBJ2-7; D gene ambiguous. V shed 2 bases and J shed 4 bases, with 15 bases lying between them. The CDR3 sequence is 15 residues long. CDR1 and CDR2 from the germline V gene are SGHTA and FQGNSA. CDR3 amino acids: CASSLRAPGGYEQYF. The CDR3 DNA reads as TGTGCCAGCAGCTTACGGGCCCCTGGTGGATACGAGCAGTACTTC.

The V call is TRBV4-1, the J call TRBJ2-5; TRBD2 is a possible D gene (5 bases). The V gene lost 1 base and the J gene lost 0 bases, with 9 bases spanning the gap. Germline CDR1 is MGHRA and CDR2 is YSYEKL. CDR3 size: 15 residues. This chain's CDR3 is CASSQVSTNQETQYF. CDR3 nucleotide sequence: TGCGCCAGCAGCCAAGTCTCGACTAACCAAGAGACCCAGTACTTC.

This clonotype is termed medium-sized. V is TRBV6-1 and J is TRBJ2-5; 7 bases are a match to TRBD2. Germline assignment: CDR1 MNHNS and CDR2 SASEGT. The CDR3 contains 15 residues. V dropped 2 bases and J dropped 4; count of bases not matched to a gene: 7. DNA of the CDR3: TGTGCCAGCAGTGAATTCCCGGGAGGAACAGAGACCCAGTACTTC. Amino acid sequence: CASSEFPGGTETQYF.